A selection of T cell receptor beta chains follows, all from one sample in a study of CD8+ T cells in alopecia areata. Measured with immunoSEQ multiplex PCR; TCRdb has only the in-frame clones, and not every one. The repertoire has around 70,000 clones, 25% to 30% of them found once; the top ten carry about 15%. Sequencing used CD8+ T cells sorted from blood, obtained at week 4, from a patient treated with tofacitinib. These receptors were collected from a human donor with alopecia areata. CDR3s include the opening cysteine and the closing phenylalanine or tryptophan. The D gene is left open where the match is weak. Where a row states a size, it is once, few, many or the class of an expanded clone; other rows omit it.

d_gene	v_gene	abundance	j_gene	CDR3aa	CDR3nt
NA	TRBV19	once	TRBJ2-4	CARGSDYIQYF	TGTGCCAGGGGATCCGATTACATTCAGTACTTC
NA	TRBV29-1	few	TRBJ2-1	CSARWTPTSGDEQFF	TGCAGCGCAAGGTGGACTCCTACCTCTGGCGATGAGCAGTTCTTC
NA	TRBV29-1	NA	TRBJ2-1	CSVGGSSYNEQFF	TGCAGCGTTGGAGGCAGCTCCTACAATGAGCAGTTCTTC
TRBD1	TRBV9	few	TRBJ2-7	CASSFRDRESYEQYF	TGTGCCAGCAGCTTCCGGGACAGGGAGTCCTACGAGCAGTACTTC
TRBD1	TRBV30	NA	TRBJ2-7	CAWSGGQSYYEQYF	TGTGCCTGGAGTGGGGGACAGAGCTACTACGAGCAGTACTTC
NA	TRBV5-1	NA	TRBJ2-2	CASSFYTGELFF	TGCGCCAGCAGCTTTTACACCGGGGAGCTGTTTTTT
TRBD2	TRBV29-1	NA	TRBJ2-1	CSVPRLANYNEQFF	TGCAGCGTACCAAGACTAGCGAACTACAACGAGCAGTTCTTC
NA	TRBV9	NA	TRBJ2-1	CASSVNNEQFF	TGTGCCAGCAGCGTTAATAATGAGCAGTTCTTC
NA	TRBV27	NA	TRBJ2-5	CASSSDAGWETQYF	TGTGCCAGCAGTTCGGACGCGGGATGGGAGACCCAGTACTTC
NA	TRBV30	NA	TRBJ2-2	CAWSGQVAGELFF	TGTGCCTGGAGTGGACAGGTTGCCGGGGAGCTGTTTTTT
NA	TRBV5-6	NA	TRBJ2-5	CASGSRRGGQETQYF	TGTGCCAGCGGTTCGCGCAGGGGAGGCCAAGAGACCCAGTACTTC
NA	TRBV5-1	NA	TRBJ2-7	CASSLGPLRYGREQYF	TGCGCCAGCAGCTTGGGTCCCCTTCGGTATGGGCGCGAGCAGTACTTC
NA	TRBV25-1	NA	TRBJ2-1	CASEPIRTHTYNEQFF	TGTGCCAGCGAACCTATTAGGACACATACCTACAATGAGCAGTTCTTC
NA	TRBV10-3	few	TRBJ2-1	CAISESGEQFF	TGTGCCATCAGTGAGTCTGGTGAGCAGTTCTTC
NA	TRBV5-1	few	TRBJ2-3	CASVKGGTDTQYF	TGCGCCAGCGTCAAAGGAGGCACAGATACGCAGTATTTT
TRBD1	TRBV5-4	NA	TRBJ1-2	CASSLPGQGFGYTF	TGTGCCAGCAGCTTGCCGGGACAGGGTTTCGGCTACACCTTC
NA	TRBV29-1	few	TRBJ2-1	CSVRHKYNEQFF	TGCAGCGTTCGACACAAGTACAATGAGCAGTTCTTC
TRBD2	TRBV29-1	few	TRBJ2-2	CSVPTSGTGELFF	TGCAGCGTGCCGACTAGCGGGACCGGGGAGCTGTTTTTT
NA	TRBV2	few	TRBJ2-2	CASTPETNTGELFF	TGTGCCAGCACCCCAGAAACGAACACCGGGGAGCTGTTTTTT
NA	TRBV27	NA	TRBJ2-1	CASSLGHQYNEQFF	TGTGCCAGCAGTTTAGGACACCAATACAATGAGCAGTTCTTC
NA	TRBV6-1	NA	TRBJ2-7	CASSQLRAPTYEQYF	TGTGCCAGCAGTCAACTGCGAGCGCCTACCTACGAGCAGTACTTC
TRBD1	TRBV28	NA	TRBJ2-7	CASSSTGTYEQYF	TGTGCCAGCAGCTCGACAGGGACCTACGAGCAGTACTTC
TRBD1	TRBV9	NA	TRBJ2-2	CASRQGAGELFF	TGTGCCAGCCGTCAGGGGGCCGGGGAGCTGTTTTTT
TRBD1	TRBV25-1	NA	TRBJ2-3	CASSRTGLTDTQYF	TGTGCCAGCAGCAGGACAGGGTTGACAGATACGCAGTATTTT
NA	TRBV7-2	few	TRBJ2-5	CASSLWGGETQYF	TGTGCCAGCAGCTTATGGGGGGGCGAGACCCAGTACTTC
NA	TRBV29-1	NA	TRBJ1-2	CSVEGAGYGYTF	TGCAGCGTTGAAGGAGCAGGGTATGGCTACACCTTC
NA	TRBV13	few	TRBJ2-2	CASSPSGTLNTGELFF	TGTGCCAGCAGCCCTTCTGGGACGCTGAACACCGGGGAGCTGTTTTTT
NA	TRBV6-1	few	TRBJ1-2	CATSLGMGQNYGYTF	TGTGCCACCTCCCTTGGGATGGGTCAGAACTATGGCTACACCTTC
NA	TRBV10-2	NA	TRBJ2-5	CASSERGESHQETQYF	TGCGCCAGCAGTGAGAGGGGCGAGTCGCACCAAGAGACCCAGTACTTC
NA	TRBV2	NA	TRBJ2-1	CASETSSYNEQFF	TGTGCCAGCGAGACGAGCTCCTACAATGAGCAGTTCTTC
TRBD1	TRBV6-1	few	TRBJ2-5	CASSDWEDRGREETQYF	TGTGCCAGCAGTGATTGGGAGGACAGGGGGCGAGAAGAGACCCAGTACTTC
NA	TRBV19	many	TRBJ2-2	CASSMAENTGELFF	TGTGCCAGTAGTATGGCGGAGAACACCGGGGAGCTGTTTTTT
NA	TRBV7-9	NA	TRBJ2-7	CASSSPLDSHEQYF	TGTGCCAGCAGCTCACCTTTGGACTCCCACGAGCAGTACTTC
NA	TRBV19	few	TRBJ2-7	CAAGDPYEQYF	TGTGCCGCCGGGGATCCCTACGAGCAGTACTTC
NA	TRBV29-1	NA	TRBJ2-7	CSVDNGENYEQYF	TGCAGCGTTGACAATGGAGAGAACTACGAGCAGTACTTC
NA	TRBV4-1	NA	TRBJ1-1	CASSRTASTEAFF	TGCGCCAGCAGCCGGACAGCAAGCACTGAAGCTTTCTTT
NA	TRBV28	NA	TRBJ1-5	CASSSRGWKQPQHF	TGTGCCAGCAGTTCCCGGGGATGGAAGCAGCCCCAGCATTTT
NA	TRBV27	NA	TRBJ2-7	CASSSRGGGPYEQYF	TGTGCCAGCAGTTCCCGAGGGGGAGGACCTTACGAGCAGTACTTC
TRBD2	TRBV7-3	NA	TRBJ2-2	CASTSLAGGPGELFF	TGTGCCAGCACCTCACTAGCGGGAGGGCCCGGGGAGCTGTTTTTT
NA	TRBV29-1	NA	TRBJ1-5	CSPEAGNSNQPQHF	TGCAGCCCTGAGGCGGGAAATAGCAATCAGCCCCAGCATTTT
NA	TRBV19	few	TRBJ1-5	CASSSGGLAQHF	TGTGCCAGTAGTTCTGGCGGCCTAGCCCAGCATTTT
NA	TRBV7-2	NA	TRBJ2-7	CASSGWDVYSYEQYF	TGTGCCAGCAGCGGATGGGACGTCTACTCCTACGAGCAGTACTTC
NA	TRBV7-2	few	TRBJ2-1	CASSSAFNEQFF	TGTGCCAGCAGCTCGGCTTTTAATGAGCAGTTCTTC
NA	TRBV29-1	few	TRBJ2-5	CSVLLTSGTRETQYF	TGCAGCGTCCTCCTTACCTCCGGGACAAGGGAGACCCAGTACTTC
NA	TRBV6-6	few	TRBJ2-5	CASSTSDSDQYF	TGTGCCAGCAGCACATCTGATAGCGACCAGTACTTC
TRBD1	TRBV7-2	NA	TRBJ2-1	CASSLVWTGDDEQFF	TGTGCCAGCAGCTTAGTGTGGACAGGGGATGATGAGCAGTTCTTC
NA	TRBV19	NA	TRBJ2-7	CASSAGHYEQYF	TGTGCCAGTAGTGCCGGGCACTACGAGCAGTACTTC
NA	TRBV27	many	TRBJ2-1	CASSFTGFSGYNEQFF	TGTGCCAGCAGCTTTACAGGGTTTTCGGGTTACAATGAGCAGTTCTTC
NA	TRBV4-1	NA	TRBJ1-2	CASSQDPGVGGYTF	TGCGCCAGCAGCCAAGATCCAGGAGTTGGTGGCTACACCTTC
TRBD2	TRBV27	few	TRBJ2-1	CASSRGRGGPDEQFF	TGTGCCAGCAGTCGGGGGAGGGGCGGCCCGGATGAGCAGTTCTTC